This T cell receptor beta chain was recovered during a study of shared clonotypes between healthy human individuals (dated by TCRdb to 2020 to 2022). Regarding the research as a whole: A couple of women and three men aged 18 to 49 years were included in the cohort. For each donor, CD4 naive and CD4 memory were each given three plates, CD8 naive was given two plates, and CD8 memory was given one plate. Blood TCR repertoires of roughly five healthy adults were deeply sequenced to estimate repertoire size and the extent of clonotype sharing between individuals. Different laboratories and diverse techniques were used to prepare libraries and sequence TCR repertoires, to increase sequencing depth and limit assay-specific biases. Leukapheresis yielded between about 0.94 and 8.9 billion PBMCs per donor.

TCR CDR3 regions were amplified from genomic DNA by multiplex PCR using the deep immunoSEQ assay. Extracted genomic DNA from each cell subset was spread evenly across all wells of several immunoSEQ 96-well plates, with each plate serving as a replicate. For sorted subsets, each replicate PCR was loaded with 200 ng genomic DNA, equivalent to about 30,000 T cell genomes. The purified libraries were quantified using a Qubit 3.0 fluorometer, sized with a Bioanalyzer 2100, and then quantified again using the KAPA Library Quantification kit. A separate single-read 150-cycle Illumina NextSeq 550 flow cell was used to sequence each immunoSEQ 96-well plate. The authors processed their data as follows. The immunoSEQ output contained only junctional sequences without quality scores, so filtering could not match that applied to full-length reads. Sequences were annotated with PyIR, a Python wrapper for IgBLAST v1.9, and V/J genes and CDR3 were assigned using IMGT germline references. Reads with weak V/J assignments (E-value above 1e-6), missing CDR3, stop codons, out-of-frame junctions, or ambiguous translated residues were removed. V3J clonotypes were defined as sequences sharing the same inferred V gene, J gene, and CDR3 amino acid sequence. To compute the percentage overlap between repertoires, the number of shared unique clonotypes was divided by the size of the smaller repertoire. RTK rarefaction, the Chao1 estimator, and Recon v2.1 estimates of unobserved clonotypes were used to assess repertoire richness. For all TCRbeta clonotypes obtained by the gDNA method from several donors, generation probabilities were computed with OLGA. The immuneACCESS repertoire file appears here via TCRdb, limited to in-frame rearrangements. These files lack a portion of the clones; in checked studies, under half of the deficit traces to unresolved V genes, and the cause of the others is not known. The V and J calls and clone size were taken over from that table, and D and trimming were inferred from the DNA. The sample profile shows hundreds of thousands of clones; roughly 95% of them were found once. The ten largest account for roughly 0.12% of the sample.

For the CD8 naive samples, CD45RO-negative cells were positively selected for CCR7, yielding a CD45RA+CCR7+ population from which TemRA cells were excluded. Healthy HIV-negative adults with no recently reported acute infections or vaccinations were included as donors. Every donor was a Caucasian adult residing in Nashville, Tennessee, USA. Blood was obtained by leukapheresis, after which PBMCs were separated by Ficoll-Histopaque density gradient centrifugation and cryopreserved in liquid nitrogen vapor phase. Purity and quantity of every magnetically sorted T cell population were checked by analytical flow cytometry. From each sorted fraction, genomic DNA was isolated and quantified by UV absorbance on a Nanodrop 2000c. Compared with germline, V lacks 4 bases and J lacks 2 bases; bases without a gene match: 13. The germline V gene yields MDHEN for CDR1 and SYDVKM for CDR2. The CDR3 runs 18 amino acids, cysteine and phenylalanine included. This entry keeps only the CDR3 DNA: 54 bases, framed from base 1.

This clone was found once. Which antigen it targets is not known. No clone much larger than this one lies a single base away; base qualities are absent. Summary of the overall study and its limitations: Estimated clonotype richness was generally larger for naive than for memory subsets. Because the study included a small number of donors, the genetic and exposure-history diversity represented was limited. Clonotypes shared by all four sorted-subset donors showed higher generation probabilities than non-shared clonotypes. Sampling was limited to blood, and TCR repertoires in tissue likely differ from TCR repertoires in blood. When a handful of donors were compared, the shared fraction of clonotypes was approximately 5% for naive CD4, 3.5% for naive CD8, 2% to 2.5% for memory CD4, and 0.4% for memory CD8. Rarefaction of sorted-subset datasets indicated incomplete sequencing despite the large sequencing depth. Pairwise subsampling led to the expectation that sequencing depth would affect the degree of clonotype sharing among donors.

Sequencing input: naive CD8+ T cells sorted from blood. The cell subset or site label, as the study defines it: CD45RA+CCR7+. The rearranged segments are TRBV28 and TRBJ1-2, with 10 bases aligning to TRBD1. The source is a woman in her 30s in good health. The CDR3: CASSYLRGQGLLNYGYTF. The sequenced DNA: TGTGCCAGCAGTTACCTCAGGGGACAGGGGCTATTAAACTATGGCTACACCTTC.